Below, 17 T cell receptor beta chains from the same sample are listed, as sequenced in a study of patients and donors after allogeneic stem cell transplantation. TCRdb used MiXCR to reprocess the RT-PCR reads, holding one entry per CDR3 protein. The sample holds around 200,000 distinct CDR3 sequences, 35% to 45% seen once. Source material: blood, either unsorted or a sorted T cell fraction (not recorded which). The receptors here all came from a human donor who was either an allogeneic HSCT recipient or a stem cell or donor lymphocyte infusion donor (not recorded which). It is not recorded whose cells these are; they may come from a transplant donor.

This chain uses TRBV7-2 with TRBJ2-3, with TRBD2 matching 9 bases. CDR3 length equals 17 residues. V was clipped by 3 bases and J by 1 base; unmatched bases: 8. Looked up from germline, CDR1 is SGHTA and CDR2 is FQGNSA. In DNA, the CDR3 is TGTGCCAGCAGCTTTCGGCTAGCGGGGAGAGGCACAGATACGCAGTATTTT. Protein: CASSFRLAGRGTDTQYF.

For the CDR3, the DNA is TGCGCCAGCAGCCAACAGTACTACCTCGGGACAGCCACGAGCTCCTACGAGCAGTACTTC. The encoded protein is CASSQQYYLGTATSSYEQYF. This rearrangement joins TRBV4-1 to TRBJ2-7, with 7 bases matching TRBD1. V shed 2 bases, J shed 0 bases, and the junction held 19 bases outside the gene matches. This CDR3 spans 20 amino acids. Germline CDR1 reads MGHRA; CDR2 reads YSYEKL.

This chain links TRBV12-3 or TRBV12-4 with TRBJ2-5, with no clear D. Trimming shortened V by 6 bases and J by 8 bases, and 13 bases separated the two germline ends. This CDR3 is built from 12 residues. The CDR3 sequence: CASRNPPGTQYF. CDR3 nucleotide sequence: TGTGCCAGCAGGAACCCCCCTGGTACCCAGTACTTC.

The chain couples TRBV6-5 to TRBJ2-1, with a weak D call TRBD2 (5 bases). CDR1 is MNHEY, CDR2 SVGAGI, per germline. V lost 6 bases, J lost 0 bases, and 6 bases lay in between. This CDR3 has 13 amino acids. CDR3 DNA: TGTGCCAGCAGGGGGAGCTCCTACAATGAGCAGTTCTTC. Its translation: CASRGSSYNEQFF.

The chain carries TRBV9 and TRBJ1-5; possibly TRBD1 for D (5 bases). Germline V gives CDR1 SGDLS, CDR2 YYNGEE. V dropped 4 bases and J dropped 0 bases, with 11 bases sitting between them. The CDR3 contains 15 residues. DNA of the CDR3: TGTGCCAGCAGCCCCCCCGGGGGTAGCAATCAGCCCCAGCATTTT. As protein: CASSPPGGSNQPQHF.

This clonotype was seen a single time. V gene TRBV5-1 combines with J gene TRBJ2-5; D remains ambiguous. Trimming removed 2 bases from V and 4 bases from J, with 9 bases in between. This CDR3 region has 13 residues. Germline lookup yields CDR1 SGHRS and CDR2 YFSETQ. This chain's CDR3 is CASSFAVRETQYF. CDR3 bases: TGCGCCAGCAGCTTCGCGGTCCGAGAGACCCAGTACTTC.

A few counts support this clonotype. CDR3 sequence reads: CASSDASYRGRGYYGYTF. CDR3 DNA sequence: TGTGCCAGCAGTGATGCGTCTTACAGGGGGCGAGGGTACTATGGCTACACCTTC. J is TRBJ1-2 and V is TRBV25-1; 9 nucleotides match TRBD1. The V gene's germline CDR1 is MGHDK and CDR2 SYGVNS. This CDR3 is 18 amino acids long. The V and J ends lost 3 bases and 3 bases, in that order; junction bases with no gene match: 14.

The chain carries TRBV29-1 and TRBJ2-1, with D perhaps matching TRBD1 or TRBD2 (5 bases each). Between the trimmed V and J ends, which lost 3 bases and 7 bases, there was a span of 10 bases. Germline lookup yields CDR1 SQVTM and CDR2 ANQGSEA. This CDR3 region has 12 residues. CDR3 DNA sequence: TGCAGCGTTGACGGGGCTCAGAATGAGCAGTTCTTC. It encodes CSVDGAQNEQFF.

The V and J genes are TRBV10-3 and TRBJ1-4, with unresolved D. Per the germline V gene, CDR1 is ENHRY and CDR2 is SYGVKD. The CDR3 extends over 14 amino acids. V was pared by 6 bases and J by 8 bases, with 16 bases between. CDR3 sequence (DNA): TGTGCCATCAGCAGGCTTCCTGGGAAAGAAAAACTGTTTTTT. Protein: CAISRLPGKEKLFF.

This clonotype was seen a handful of times. The chain carries TRBV28 and TRBJ2-3; TRBD1 agrees at 7 bases. This CDR3 spans 14 amino acids. CDR1 MDHEN and CDR2 SYDVKM come from the germline V gene. Unmatched junction bases numbered 8, after V lost 5 bases and J lost 6 bases. Here the CDR3 DNA reads TGTGCCAGCAGTCTCGACAGGGTGACGGATACGCAGTATTTT. Amino acid sequence: CASSLDRVTDTQYF. The full variable domain, completed using reference TRBV28 and TRBJ2-3, is DVKVTQSSRYLVKRTGEKVFLECVQDMDHENMFWYRQDPGLGLRLIYFSYDVKMKEKGDIPEGYSVSREKKERFSLILESASTNQTSMYLCASSLDRVTDTQYFGPGTRLTVL.

This CDR3 is CASRVLQKDTGELFF. CDR3 DNA sequence: TGCGCCAGCCGTGTTCTACAGAAGGACACCGGGGAGCTGTTTTTT. The chain uses TRBV4-1 and TRBJ2-2; D ambiguous. The CDR3 is made up of 15 amino acids. CDR1 and CDR2 from the germline V gene are MGHRA and YSYEKL. V shed 8 bases and J shed 3 bases, with 16 bases lying between them.

The chain is built from TRBV28 and TRBJ2-3; 7 bases match TRBD2. The V gene's germline CDR1 is MDHEN and CDR2 SYDVKM. Germline trimming cut 3 bases from V and 8 bases from J; bases unmatched to any gene: 5. This CDR3 has 13 amino acids. CDR3 nucleotide sequence: TGTGCCAGCAGTTTGTGGGGGGAGGGTACGCAGTATTTT. Its protein is CASSLWGEGTQYF.

The sample holds a few counts of this clonotype. Written as DNA, the CDR3 is TGTGCCAGCAGTTATGCCCAGAGCTCCTACGAGCAGTACTTC. It translates to CASSYAQSSYEQYF. The V and J genes are TRBV12-3 or TRBV12-4 and TRBJ2-7; no clear D. V lost 4 bases, J lost 0 bases, and 10 bases lay in between. This CDR3 contains 14 residues.

A single count supports this clonotype. The chain has TRBV6-2 or TRBV6-3 and TRBJ1-2; D is undetermined. Germline V gives CDR1 MNHEY, CDR2 SVGEGT. The CDR3 is 15 residues long. V lost 0 bases and J lost 6, with 14 bases in between. This CDR3 is CASSYSRLLPNGYTF. The CDR3 coding sequence is TGTGCCAGCAGTTACTCAAGGCTCCTCCCCAATGGCTACACCTTC.

The rearrangement joins TRBV9 to TRBJ2-7, with D hard to call. CDR1 is SGDLS, CDR2 YYNGEE, per germline. The CDR3 loop spans 14 amino acids. The V and J ends lost 2 bases and 1 base respectively, with 10 bases between them. This CDR3 reads CASSVQPKSYEQYF. CDR3 DNA sequence: TGTGCCAGCAGCGTTCAGCCCAAATCCTACGAGCAGTACTTC.

This clonotype occurred a few times. The chain joins TRBV18 to TRBJ2-7; D not certain. This CDR3 is 15 amino acids long. Per the germline V gene, CDR1 is KGHSH and CDR2 is LQKENI. V gave up 3 bases and J gave up 3 bases, with 15 bases separating them. The CDR3 nucleotides are TGTGCCAGCTCACCTTCCGCAACTACGCACTACGAGCAGTACTTC. It codes for CASSPSATTHYEQYF.

This chain links TRBV27 with TRBJ2-1; possible D gene TRBD1, 6 bases. The CDR3 is 14 amino acids. Germline V CDR1 and CDR2: MNHEY, SMNVEV (reference sequence). Trimming cost V 6 bases and J 5 bases, with 14 bases left between them. CDR3 loop: CASSPGAINNEQFF. The DNA for the CDR3 is TGTGCCAGCAGCCCAGGGGCCATAAACAATGAGCAGTTCTTC.